This TCR beta chain appears in the sequencing data of a study of shared clonotypes between healthy human individuals. This clone appeared a few times. Libraries were prepared by immunoSEQ multiplex PCR; TCRdb keeps only in-frame clonotypes and omits some of them. The data show over 850,000 clones, about four fifths seen once. V was clipped by 0 bases and J by 6 bases; unmatched bases: 12. Germline CDR1 SGDLS, CDR2 YYNGEE. The CDR3 length is 17 residues. Sequenced input: memory CD4+ T cells from PBMCs. Subset described: CD45RA-negative fraction. V usage is TRBV9 and J usage is TRBJ1-2, with 9 bases matching TRBD1. This TCR came from a man aged 18 to 29 in good health. Some clones in this sample may be carry-over from other donors' samples. CDR3 coding DNA: TGTGCCAGCAGCGTAGCTGTGTGGGACAGGGTAGTGGATGGCTACACCTTC. Translating it yields CASSVAVWDRVVDGYTF. The full variable domain, in which reference TRBV9 and TRBJ1-2 provide the parts outside the CDR3, is DSGVTQTPKHLITATGQRVTLRCSPRSGDLSVYWYQQSLDQGLQFLIQYYNGEERAKGNILERFSAQQFPDLHSELNLSSLELGDSALYFCASSVAVWDRVVDGYTFGSGTRLTVV.